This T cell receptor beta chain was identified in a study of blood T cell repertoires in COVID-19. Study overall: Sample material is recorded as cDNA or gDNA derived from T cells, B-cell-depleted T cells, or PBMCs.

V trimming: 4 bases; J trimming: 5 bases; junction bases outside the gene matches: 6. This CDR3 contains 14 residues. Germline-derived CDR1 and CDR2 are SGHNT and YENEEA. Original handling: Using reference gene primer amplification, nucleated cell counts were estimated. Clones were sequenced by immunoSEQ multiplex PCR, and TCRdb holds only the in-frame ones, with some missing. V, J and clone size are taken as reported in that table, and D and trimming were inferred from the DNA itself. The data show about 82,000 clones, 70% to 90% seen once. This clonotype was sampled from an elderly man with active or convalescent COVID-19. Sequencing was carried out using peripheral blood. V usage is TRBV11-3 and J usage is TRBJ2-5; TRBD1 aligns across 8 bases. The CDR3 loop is CASSSRQGPETQYF. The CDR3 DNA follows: TGTGCCAGCAGCTCAAGACAGGGGCCGGAGACCCAGTACTTC.